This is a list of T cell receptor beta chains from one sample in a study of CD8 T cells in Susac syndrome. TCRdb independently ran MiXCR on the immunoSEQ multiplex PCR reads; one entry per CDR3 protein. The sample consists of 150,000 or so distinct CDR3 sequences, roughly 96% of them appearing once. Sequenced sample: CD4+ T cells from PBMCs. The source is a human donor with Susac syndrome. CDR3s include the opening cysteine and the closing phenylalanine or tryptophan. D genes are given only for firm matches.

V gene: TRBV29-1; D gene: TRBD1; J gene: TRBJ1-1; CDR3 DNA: TGCAGCGTGCGGGACAGGGTGAACACTGAAGCTTTCTTT; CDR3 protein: CSVRDRVNTEAFF
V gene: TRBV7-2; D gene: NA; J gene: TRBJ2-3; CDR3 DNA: TGTGCCAGCAGCTTAGCTTGGGTGGCCACCACAGATACGCAGTATTTT; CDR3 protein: CASSLAWVATTDTQYF
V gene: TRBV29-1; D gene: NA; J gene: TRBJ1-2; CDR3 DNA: TGCAGCATTCGTCCCCTAGCGGGGCCAAACTATGGCTACACCTTC; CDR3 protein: CSIRPLAGPNYGYTF
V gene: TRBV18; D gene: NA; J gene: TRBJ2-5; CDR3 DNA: TGTGCCAGCCGAACCGGGATCCAAGAGACCCAGTACTTC; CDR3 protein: CASRTGIQETQYF
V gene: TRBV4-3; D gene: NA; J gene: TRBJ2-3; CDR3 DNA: TGCGCCAGCAGCCAAGAAGTCGTTTCCCTGGCTACGCAGTATTTT; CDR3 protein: CASSQEVVSLATQYF
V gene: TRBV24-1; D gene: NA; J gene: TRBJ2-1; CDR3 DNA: TGTGCCACCAGTGAACGAGGGGGGACCTACAATGAGCAGTTCTTC; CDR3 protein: CATSERGGTYNEQFF
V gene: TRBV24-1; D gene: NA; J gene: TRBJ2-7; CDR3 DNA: TGTGCCACCAGTGACGGGGCGCGGGACGAGCAGTACTTC; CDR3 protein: CATSDGARDEQYF
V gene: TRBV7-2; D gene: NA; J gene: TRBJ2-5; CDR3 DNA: TGTGCCAGCAGCTTAGGTACCGGGGTCCAAGAGACCCAGTACTTC; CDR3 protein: CASSLGTGVQETQYF
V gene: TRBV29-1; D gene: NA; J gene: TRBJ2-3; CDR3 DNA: TGCAGCGTTGATCCGGGGATGGGGCTAGATACGCAGTATTTT; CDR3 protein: CSVDPGMGLDTQYF
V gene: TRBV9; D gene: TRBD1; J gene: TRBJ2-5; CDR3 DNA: TGTGCCAGCAGCCCAGGGGGCGCGGGGCAAGAGACCCAGTACTTC; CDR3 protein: CASSPGGAGQETQYF
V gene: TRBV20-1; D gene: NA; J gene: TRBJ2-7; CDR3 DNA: TGCAGTGCTACGAGGATGCCCAGGACGACAGCCTACGAGCAGTACTTC; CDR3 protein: CSATRMPRTTAYEQYF
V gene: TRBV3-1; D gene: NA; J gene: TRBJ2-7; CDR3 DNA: TGTGCCAGCAGCCAAGATTCTGCCTACGAGCAGTACTTC; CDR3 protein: CASSQDSAYEQYF